This TCR beta chain is drawn from a study of PD-1 blockade in classical Hodgkin lymphoma. This clone was picked up a small number of times. No antigen is known for it. Each of the patients experienced relapse following autologous stem cell transplantation, and their brentuximab vedotin exposure differed. This CDR3 is built from 16 residues. V lost 4 bases and J 0 bases, leaving 13 bases between the germline ends. The germline CDR1 and CDR2 sequences are MNHEY and SVGAGI. Study outcomes and limitations: Relapsed/refractory patients reportedly had the lowest baseline TCR diversity, below newly diagnosed patients, who were below healthy donors. CD4+ TCR diversity, unlike CD8+, rose significantly by C4D1.

Measured with immunoSEQ multiplex PCR; TCRdb has only the in-frame clones, and not every one. The repertoire consists of just over 25,000 clones, with roughly 65% occurring once and the leading ten covering about 12%. This sequence joins TRBV6-5 and TRBJ2-4, with a tentative D call TRBD2 (5 bases). This sample comprised peripheral blood mononuclear cells (PBMCs), obtained before the second cycle of nivolumab. This TCR was sampled from a human donor with classical Hodgkin lymphoma. The CDR3 protein is CASSSRGSLAKNIQYF. Here the CDR3 DNA reads TGTGCCAGCAGTTCCCGGGGAAGTCTAGCCAAAAACATTCAGTACTTC.